The TCR beta chain described here comes from a study of OX40 agonist ivuxolimab in advanced cancers. Study-wide background: A diagnosis of hepatocellular carcinoma, melanoma, renal cell or head and neck cancer was present in dose-escalation patients. Partial responses were achieved by three patients, of whom one had hepatocellular carcinoma and two had cutaneous melanoma.

TCRdb's table, derived via immunoSEQ multiplex PCR, lists solely in-frame clones and lacks some. The sample holds over 55,000 clones, roughly 84% seen once. The CDR3 covers 17 residues. The V end was cut by 4 bases, the J end by 2 bases, with 20 bases between. The germline gives CDR1 LGHNA, CDR2 YNFKEQ. Whole-study findings and limits: CD4+ and CD8+ blood T cells expanded clonally by week 6 at 0.1 to 3.0 mg/kg. Clonal expansion in partial responders at 0.1-3.0 mg/kg ranked among the lowest.

This clone was seen just once. Its antigen is unidentified. The source was CD4+ or CD8+ T cells sorted from blood, collected in a trial of the OX40 agonist ivuxolimab. This sequence joins TRBV4-2 and TRBJ1-1, with D possibly TRBD1 on 6 matching bases. The clonotype originates from an adult with an advanced solid tumor such as melanoma, head and neck, liver or kidney cancer. For the CDR3, the DNA is TGTGCCAGCAGCCGTCCAAGCTGGGACATATTTAACACTGAAGCTTTCTTT. Encoded protein: CASSRPSWDIFNTEAFF.